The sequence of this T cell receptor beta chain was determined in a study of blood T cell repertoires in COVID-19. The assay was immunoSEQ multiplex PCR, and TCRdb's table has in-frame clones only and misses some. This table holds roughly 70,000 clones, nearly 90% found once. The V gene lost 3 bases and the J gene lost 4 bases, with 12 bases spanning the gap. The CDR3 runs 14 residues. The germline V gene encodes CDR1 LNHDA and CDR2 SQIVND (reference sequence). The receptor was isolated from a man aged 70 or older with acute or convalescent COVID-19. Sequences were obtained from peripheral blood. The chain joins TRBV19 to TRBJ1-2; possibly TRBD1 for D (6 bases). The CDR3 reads CASSIFGGPYGYTF. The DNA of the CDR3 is TGTGCCAGTAGTATTTTCGGGGGGCCCTATGGCTACACCTTC.